This TCR beta chain was recorded in a study of blood T cell repertoires in COVID-19. Looking at the study overall: Recovered status applied to Cohort 3 donors who had two consecutive negative PCRs. It also applied to those with clearance or with symptom resolution. Specimens from acute and convalescent COVID-19 originated in the United States, Italy and Spain.

The CDR3 length is 17 residues. Germline V CDR1 and CDR2: MNHEY, SMNVEV (reference sequence). The junction had 11 bases not matched to a gene; V was cut back by 4 bases and J by 3 bases. Using immunoSEQ multiplex PCR, the repertoire was profiled, and TCRdb retains in-frame clones only, with some absent. This sample has more than 200,000 clones, with around 86% found just once. This clone has only a few counts. The specimen was PBMCs or T cells enriched from blood (not recorded which). This chain uses TRBV27 with TRBJ1-2, with TRBD1 identical over 10 bases. The receptor's source is a man aged 30-40 years in a cohort exposed to, infected with or recovered from COVID-19 (not recorded which). CDR3 sequence (DNA): TGTGCCAGCAGTTCGACAGGGGGCCCGGGCAGGTACTATGGCTACACCTTC. It encodes CASSSTGGPGRYYGYTF.